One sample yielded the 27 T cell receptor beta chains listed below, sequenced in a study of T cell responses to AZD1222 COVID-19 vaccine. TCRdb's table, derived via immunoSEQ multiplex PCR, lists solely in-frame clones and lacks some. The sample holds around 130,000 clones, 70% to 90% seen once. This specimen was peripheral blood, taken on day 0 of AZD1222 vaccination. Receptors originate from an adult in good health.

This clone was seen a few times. CDR3 bases: TGTGCCAGCAGTTCCGGAACCTACGAGCAGTACTTC. Its translation: CASSSGTYEQYF. The chain uses TRBV6-5 and TRBJ2-7; D gene uncertain. V was cut by 4 bases and J by 2 bases, with 6 bases left in between. CDR3 length: 12 amino acids. Germline CDR1 is MNHEY and CDR2 is SVGAGI.

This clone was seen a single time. The CDR3 is CASRGRGRREKLFF. Written as DNA, the CDR3 is TGTGCCAGCAGGGGCCGGGGGAGAAGGGAAAAACTGTTTTTT. The chain employs TRBV28 and TRBJ1-4; possibly TRBD1 for D (5 bases). The CDR3 is 14 amino acids. Germline V CDR1 and CDR2: MDHEN, SYDVKM. V lost 6 bases to trimming and J lost 8 bases, with 16 bases between them.

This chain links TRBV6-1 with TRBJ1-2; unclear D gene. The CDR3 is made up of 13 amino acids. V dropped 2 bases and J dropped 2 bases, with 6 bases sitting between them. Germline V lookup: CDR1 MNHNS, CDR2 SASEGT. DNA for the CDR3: TGTGCCAGCAGTGAAAAAGAGAACTATGGCTACACCTTC. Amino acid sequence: CASSEKENYGYTF.

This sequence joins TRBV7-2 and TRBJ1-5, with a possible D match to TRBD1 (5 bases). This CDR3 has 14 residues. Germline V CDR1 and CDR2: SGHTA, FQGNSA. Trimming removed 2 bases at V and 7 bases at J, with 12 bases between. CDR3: CASSLYGTQQPQHF. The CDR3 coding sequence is TGTGCCAGCAGCTTATATGGGACGCAGCAGCCCCAGCATTTT.

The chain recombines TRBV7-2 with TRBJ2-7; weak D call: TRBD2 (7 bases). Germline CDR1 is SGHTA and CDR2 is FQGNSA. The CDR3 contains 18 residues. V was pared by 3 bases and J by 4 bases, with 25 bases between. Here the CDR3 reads CASSFPGGGWGGPYEQYF. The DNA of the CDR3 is TGTGCCAGCAGCTTCCCCGGAGGAGGTTGGGGGGGCCCTTACGAGCAGTACTTC.

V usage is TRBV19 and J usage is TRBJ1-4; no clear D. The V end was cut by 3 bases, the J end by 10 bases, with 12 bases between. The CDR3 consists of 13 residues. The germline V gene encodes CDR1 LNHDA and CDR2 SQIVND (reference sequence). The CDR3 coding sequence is TGTGCCAGTAGTATCGGTATCTTAGGAAAACTGTTTTTT. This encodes CASSIGILGKLFF.

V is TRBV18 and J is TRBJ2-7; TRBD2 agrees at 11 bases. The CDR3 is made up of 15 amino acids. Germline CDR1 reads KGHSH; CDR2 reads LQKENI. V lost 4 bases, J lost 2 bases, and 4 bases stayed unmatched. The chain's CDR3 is CASSLTSGTPYEQYF. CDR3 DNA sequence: TGTGCCAGCTCACTGACTAGCGGGACGCCCTACGAGCAGTACTTC.

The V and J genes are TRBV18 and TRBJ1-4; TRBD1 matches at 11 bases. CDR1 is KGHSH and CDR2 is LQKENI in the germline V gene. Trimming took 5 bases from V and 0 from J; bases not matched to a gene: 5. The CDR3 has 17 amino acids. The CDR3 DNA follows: TGTGCCAGCTCAGCCGGGACAGGGGGAGCAACTAATGAAAAACTGTTTTTT. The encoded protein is CASSAGTGGATNEKLFF.

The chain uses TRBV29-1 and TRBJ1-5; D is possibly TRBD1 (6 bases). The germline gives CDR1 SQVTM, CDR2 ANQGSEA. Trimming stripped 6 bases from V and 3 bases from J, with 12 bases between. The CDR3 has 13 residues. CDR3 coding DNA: TGCAGCGTAGGGGGGGTTTCCAATCAGCCCCAGCATTTT. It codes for CSVGGVSNQPQHF.

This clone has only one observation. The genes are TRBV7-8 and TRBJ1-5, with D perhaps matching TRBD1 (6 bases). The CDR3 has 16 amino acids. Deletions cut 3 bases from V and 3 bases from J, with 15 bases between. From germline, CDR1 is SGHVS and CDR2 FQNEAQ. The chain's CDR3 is CASSFSRGANNQPQHF. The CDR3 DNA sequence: TGTGCCAGCAGCTTTAGCCGGGGGGCCAACAATCAGCCCCAGCATTTT.

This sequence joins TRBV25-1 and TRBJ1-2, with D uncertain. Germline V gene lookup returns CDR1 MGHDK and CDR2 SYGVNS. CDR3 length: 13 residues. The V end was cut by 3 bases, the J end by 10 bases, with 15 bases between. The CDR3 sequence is CASSEADGLPYTF. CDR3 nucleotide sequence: TGTGCCAGCAGTGAGGCGGACGGCTTACCCTACACCTTC.

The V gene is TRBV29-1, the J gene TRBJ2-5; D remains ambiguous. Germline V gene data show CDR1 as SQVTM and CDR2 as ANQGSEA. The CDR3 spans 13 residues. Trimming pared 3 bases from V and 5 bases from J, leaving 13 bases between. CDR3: CSVDSAETETQYF. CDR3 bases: TGCAGCGTTGACAGCGCAGAGACGGAGACCCAGTACTTC. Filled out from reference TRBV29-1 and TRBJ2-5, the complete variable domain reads SAVISQKPSRDICQRGTSLTIQCQVDSQVTMMFWYRQQPGQSLTLIATANQGSEATYESGFVIDKFPISRPNLTFSTLTVSNMSPEDSSIYLCSVDSAETETQYFGPGTRLLVL.

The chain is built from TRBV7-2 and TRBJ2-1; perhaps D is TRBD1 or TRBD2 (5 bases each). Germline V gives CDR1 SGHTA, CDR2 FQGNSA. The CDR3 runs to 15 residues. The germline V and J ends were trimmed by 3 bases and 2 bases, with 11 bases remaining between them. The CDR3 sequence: CASSFTGTTYNEQFF. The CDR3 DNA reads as TGTGCCAGCAGCTTTACCGGGACGACCTACAATGAGCAGTTCTTC.

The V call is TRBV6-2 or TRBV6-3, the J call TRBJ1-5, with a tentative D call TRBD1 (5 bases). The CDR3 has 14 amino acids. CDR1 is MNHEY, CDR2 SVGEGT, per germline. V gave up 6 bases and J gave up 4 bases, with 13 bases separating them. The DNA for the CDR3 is TGTGCCAGCAGCCTGGACACCGAGAATCAGCCCCAGCATTTT. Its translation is CASSLDTENQPQHF.

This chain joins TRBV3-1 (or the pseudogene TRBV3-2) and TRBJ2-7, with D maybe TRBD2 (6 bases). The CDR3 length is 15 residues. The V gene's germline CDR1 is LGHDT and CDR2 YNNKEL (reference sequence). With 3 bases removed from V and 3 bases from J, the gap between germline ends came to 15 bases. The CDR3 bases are TGTGCCAGCAGCCAGTCCCAGCGGGCGTACTACGAGCAGTACTTC. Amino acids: CASSQSQRAYYEQYF.

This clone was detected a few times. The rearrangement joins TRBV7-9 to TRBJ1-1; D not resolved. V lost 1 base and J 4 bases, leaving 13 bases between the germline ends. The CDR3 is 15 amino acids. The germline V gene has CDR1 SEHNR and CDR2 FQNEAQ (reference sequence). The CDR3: CASSLVPGRGTEAFF. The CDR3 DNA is TGTGCCAGCAGCTTAGTGCCAGGACGAGGCACTGAAGCTTTCTTT.

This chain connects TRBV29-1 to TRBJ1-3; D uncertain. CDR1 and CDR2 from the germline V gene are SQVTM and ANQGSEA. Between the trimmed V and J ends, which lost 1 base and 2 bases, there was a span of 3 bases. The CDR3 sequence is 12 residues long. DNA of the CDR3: TGCAGCGTTGAAGTGCCTGGAAACACCATATATTTT. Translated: CSVEVPGNTIYF.

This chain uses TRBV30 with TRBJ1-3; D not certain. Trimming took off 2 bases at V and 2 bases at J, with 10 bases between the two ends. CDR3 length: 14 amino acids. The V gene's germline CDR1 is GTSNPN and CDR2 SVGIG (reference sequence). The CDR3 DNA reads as TGTGCCTGGAGTAAATCGGCGGCTGGAAACACCATATATTTT. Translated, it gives CAWSKSAAGNTIYF.

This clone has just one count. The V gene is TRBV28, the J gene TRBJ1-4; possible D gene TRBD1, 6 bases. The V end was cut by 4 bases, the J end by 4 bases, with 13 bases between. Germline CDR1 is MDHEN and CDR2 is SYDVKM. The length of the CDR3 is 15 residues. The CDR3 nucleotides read TGTGCCAGCAGTTCCATCGACAGGTATAATGAAAAACTGTTTTTT. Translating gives CASSSIDRYNEKLFF.

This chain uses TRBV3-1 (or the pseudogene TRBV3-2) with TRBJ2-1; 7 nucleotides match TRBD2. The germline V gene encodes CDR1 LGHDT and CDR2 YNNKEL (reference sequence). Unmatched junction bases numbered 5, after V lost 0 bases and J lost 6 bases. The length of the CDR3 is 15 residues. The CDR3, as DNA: TGTGCCAGCAGCCAAGACATAACTAGCGTCAATGAGCAGTTCTTC. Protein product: CASSQDITSVNEQFF.

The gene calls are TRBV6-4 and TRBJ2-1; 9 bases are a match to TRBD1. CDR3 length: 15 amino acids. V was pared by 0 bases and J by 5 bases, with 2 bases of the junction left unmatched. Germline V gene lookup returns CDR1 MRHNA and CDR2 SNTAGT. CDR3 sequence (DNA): TGTGCCAGCAGTGACTCGAGGGACAGGGACAATGAGCAGTTCTTC. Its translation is CASSDSRDRDNEQFF.

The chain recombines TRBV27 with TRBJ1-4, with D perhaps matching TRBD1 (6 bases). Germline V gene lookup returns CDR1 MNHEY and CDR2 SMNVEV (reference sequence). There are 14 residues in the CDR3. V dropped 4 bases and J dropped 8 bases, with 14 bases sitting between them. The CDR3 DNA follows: TGTGCCAGCAGTTCTACAGGGTTTGGAGAAAAACTGTTTTTT. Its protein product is CASSSTGFGEKLFF. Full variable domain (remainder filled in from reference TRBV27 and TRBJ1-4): EAQVTQNPRYLITVTGKKLTVTCSQNMNHEYMSWYRQDPGLGLRQIYYSMNVEVTDKGDVPEGYKVSRKEKRNFPLILESPSPNQTSLYFCASSSTGFGEKLFFGSGTQLSVL.

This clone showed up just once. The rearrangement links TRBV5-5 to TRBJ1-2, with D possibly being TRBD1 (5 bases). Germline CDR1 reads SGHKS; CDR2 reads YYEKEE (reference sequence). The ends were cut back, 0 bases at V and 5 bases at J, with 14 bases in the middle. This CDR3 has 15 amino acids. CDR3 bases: TGTGCCAGCAGCTTGGGCCAGGGAGGAACTTATGGCTACACCTTC. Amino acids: CASSLGQGGTYGYTF.

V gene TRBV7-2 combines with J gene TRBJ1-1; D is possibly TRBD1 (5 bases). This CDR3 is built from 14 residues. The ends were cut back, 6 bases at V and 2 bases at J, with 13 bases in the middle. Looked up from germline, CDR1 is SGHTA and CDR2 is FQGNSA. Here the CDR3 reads CASSSGTLNTEAFF. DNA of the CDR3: TGTGCCAGCAGTTCCGGGACGCTCAACACTGAAGCTTTCTTT.

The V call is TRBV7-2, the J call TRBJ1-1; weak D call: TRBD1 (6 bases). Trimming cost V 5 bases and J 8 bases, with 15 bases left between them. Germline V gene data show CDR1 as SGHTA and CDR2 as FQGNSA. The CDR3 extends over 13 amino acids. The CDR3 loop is CASSRGTTWEAFF. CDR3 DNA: TGTGCCAGCAGCCGAGGGACAACTTGGGAAGCTTTCTTT.

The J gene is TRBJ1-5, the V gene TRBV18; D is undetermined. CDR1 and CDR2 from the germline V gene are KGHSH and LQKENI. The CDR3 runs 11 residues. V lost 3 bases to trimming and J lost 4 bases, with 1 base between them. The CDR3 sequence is CASSPNQPQHF. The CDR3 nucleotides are TGTGCCAGCTCACCTAATCAGCCCCAGCATTTT. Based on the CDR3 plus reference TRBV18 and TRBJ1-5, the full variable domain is NAGVMQNPRHLVRRRGQEARLRCSPMKGHSHVYWYRQLPEEGLKFMVYLQKENIIDESGMPKERFSAEFPKEGPSILRIQQVVRGDSAAYFCASSPNQPQHFGDGTRLSIL.

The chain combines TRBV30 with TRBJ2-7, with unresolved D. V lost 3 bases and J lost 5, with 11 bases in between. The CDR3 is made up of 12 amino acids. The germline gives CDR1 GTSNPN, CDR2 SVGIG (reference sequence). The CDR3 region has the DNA TGTGCCTGGAGCCCCGGCGGAGACGAGCAGTACTTC. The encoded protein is CAWSPGGDEQYF.